This TCR beta chain stems from a study of shared clonotypes between healthy human individuals. The CDR3 covers 14 residues. V lost 3 bases, J lost 0 bases, and 6 bases lay in between. CDR1 and CDR2 from the germline V gene are MGHDK and SYGVNS. Points from the study as a whole: Genetic and exposure-history diversity was limited by the small donor number.

With regard to this clone: The antigen remains undetermined.

Naive CD8 cells lacked CD45RO and underwent positive selection for CCR7, leaving out terminally differentiated effector memory CD45RA+ cells. Produced via immunoSEQ multiplex PCR; TCRdb's table is partial and in-frame only. The sample has about 2.1 million clones; 80% to 95% are singletons. The rearrangement joins TRBV25-1 to TRBJ1-5, with D uncertain. Sequenced input: naive CD8+ T cells from PBMCs. This TCR was sampled from a man between 18 and 35 years old in good health. Some clones in this sample may be carry-over from other donors' samples. This CDR3 reads CASSEGYSNQPQHF. The CDR3 DNA is TGTGCCAGCAGTGAGGGATATAGCAATCAGCCCCAGCATTTT.